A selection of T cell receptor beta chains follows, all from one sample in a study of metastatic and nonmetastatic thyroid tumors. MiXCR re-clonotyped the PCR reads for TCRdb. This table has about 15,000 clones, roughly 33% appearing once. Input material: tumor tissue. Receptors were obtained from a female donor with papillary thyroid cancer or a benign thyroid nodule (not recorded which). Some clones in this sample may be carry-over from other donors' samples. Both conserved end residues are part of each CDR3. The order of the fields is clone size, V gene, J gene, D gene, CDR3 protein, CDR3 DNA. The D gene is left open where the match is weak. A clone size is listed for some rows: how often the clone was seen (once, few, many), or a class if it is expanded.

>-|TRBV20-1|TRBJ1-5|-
CSASQFGLLNQPQHF
TGCAGTGCTAGTCAATTTGGACTGTTGAATCAGCCCCAGCATTTT
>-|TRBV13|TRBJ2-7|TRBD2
CASSESGSTHEQYF
TGTGCCAGCAGCGAAAGCGGGAGTACCCACGAGCAGTACTTC
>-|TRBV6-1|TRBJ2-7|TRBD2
CASSTGLEESEQYF
TGTGCCAGCAGTACGGGACTAGAGGAGAGCGAGCAGTACTTC
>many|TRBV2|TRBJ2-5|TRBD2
CASLGLAAIGRETQYF
TGTGCCAGCCTGGGACTAGCGGCGATAGGTAGAGAGACCCAGTACTTC
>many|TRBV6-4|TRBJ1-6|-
CASSEEAWGNSPLHF
TGTGCCAGCAGTGAAGAAGCGTGGGGTAATTCACCCCTCCACTTT
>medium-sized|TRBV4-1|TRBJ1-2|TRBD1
CASSQGQGRGYTF
TGCGCCAGCAGCCAAGGACAGGGACGTGGCTACACCTTC
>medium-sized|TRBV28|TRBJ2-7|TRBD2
CASRNLAGGSEQYF
TGTGCCAGCAGAAATCTAGCGGGAGGAAGCGAGCAGTACTTC
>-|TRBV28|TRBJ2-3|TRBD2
CASSLGSGSLSDTQYF
TGTGCCAGCAGTTTAGGTAGCGGGAGTCTGTCTGATACGCAGTATTTT
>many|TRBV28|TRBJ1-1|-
CASSPAGGDTEAFF
TGTGCCAGCAGTCCCGCGGGAGGGGACACTGAAGCTTTCTTT
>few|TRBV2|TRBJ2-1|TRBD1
CARSGGYNEKFF
TGTGCCAGATCAGGGGGCTACAATGAGAAGTTCTTC
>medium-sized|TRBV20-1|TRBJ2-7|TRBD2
CSARGTSGKFYEQYF
TGCAGTGCTAGAGGGACTAGCGGGAAGTTTTACGAGCAGTACTTC
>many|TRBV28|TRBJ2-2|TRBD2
CASSGRGNTGELFF
TGTGCCAGTAGCGGGAGGGGGAACACCGGGGAGCTGTTTTTT
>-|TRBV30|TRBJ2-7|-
CACLNQGYEQYF
TGTGCCTGCCTTAACCAGGGCTACGAGCAGTACTTC
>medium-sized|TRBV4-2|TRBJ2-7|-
CASSQAGTYEQYF
TGTGCCAGCAGCCAAGCGGGGACCTACGAGCAGTACTTC
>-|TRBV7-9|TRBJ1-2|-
CASSLQGGYTF
TGTGCCAGCAGCTTACAGGGTGGCTACACCTTC
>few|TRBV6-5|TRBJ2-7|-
CASSYGYPSYEQYF
TGTGCCAGCAGTTACGGCTATCCATCCTACGAGCAGTACTTC
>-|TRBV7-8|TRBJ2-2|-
CASSLARGGLANTGELFF
TGTGCCAGCAGCTTAGCGCGCGGCGGCCTAGCGAACACCGGGGAGCTGTTTTTT
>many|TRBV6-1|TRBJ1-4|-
CASSDARRISGKLFF
TGTGCCAGCAGTGATGCTAGGAGAATATCAGGAAAACTGTTTTTT
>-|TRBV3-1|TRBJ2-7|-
CASSPGSLPDEQYF
TGTGCCAGCAGCCCAGGGAGTCTCCCCGACGAGCAGTACTTC
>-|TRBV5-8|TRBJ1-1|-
CASSPRVVNTEAFF
TGTGCCAGCAGCCCCAGAGTAGTGAACACTGAAGCTTTCTTT
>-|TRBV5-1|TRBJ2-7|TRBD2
CASSLSTSGSHEQYF
TGCGCCAGCAGCTTGTCAACTAGCGGGAGTCACGAGCAGTACTTC
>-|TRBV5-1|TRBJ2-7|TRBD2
CASGPGGDPSYEQYF
TGCGCCAGCGGCCCCGGGGGGGACCCCTCCTACGAGCAGTACTTC
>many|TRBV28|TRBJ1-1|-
CASNTPRVEDSANLGKAFF
TGTGCCAGCAACACTCCCCGAGTTGAAGACAGCGCCAATCTGGGGAAAGCTTTCTTT
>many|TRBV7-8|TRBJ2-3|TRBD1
CASSYINRGRTDTQYF
TGTGCCAGCAGCTATATAAACAGGGGGCGAACAGATACGCAGTATTTT
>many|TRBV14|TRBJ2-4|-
CASSRDKEDIQYF
TGTGCCAGCAGCCGGGACAAGGAAGACATTCAGTACTTC
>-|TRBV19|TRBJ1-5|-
CASSSSAARAQHF
TGTGCCAGTAGTTCCTCGGCTGCTAGAGCCCAGCATTTT
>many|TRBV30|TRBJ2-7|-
CAWSSGDLSYEQYF
TGTGCCTGGAGTTCCGGGGACTTATCCTACGAGCAGTACTTC
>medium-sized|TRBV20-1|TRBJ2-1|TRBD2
CSAPLAGGSYNEQFF
TGCAGTGCTCCATTAGCGGGAGGTTCTTACAATGAGCAGTTCTTC
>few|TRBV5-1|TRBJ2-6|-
CASTGSAGANVLTF
TGCGCCAGCACAGGGAGCGCTGGGGCCAACGTCCTGACTTTC
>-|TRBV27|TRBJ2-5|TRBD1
CASTDRKETQYF
TGTGCCAGCACGGACAGGAAAGAGACCCAGTACTTC